This TCR beta chain was observed in a study of OX40 agonist ivuxolimab in advanced cancers. TCRdb's table, derived via immunoSEQ multiplex PCR, lists solely in-frame clones and lacks some. Of about 82,000 clones listed, around 83% are singletons. People who had autoimmune disease history or systemic immunosuppression were excluded. This CDR3 is built from 13 residues. Trimming removed 3 bases from V and 10 bases from J, with 16 bases in between. Germline CDR1 and CDR2: SQVTM and ANQGSEA. On this clone: Its antigen is undetermined.

Whole-study findings and limits: By week 6 at 0.1 to 3.0 mg/kg, blood CD4+ and CD8+ T cells had expanded clonally. Researchers did not determine the expanded peripheral T cells' antigen specificity.

The sequence derives from an adult with an advanced solid tumor such as melanoma, head and neck, liver or kidney cancer. The sequenced sample was CD4+ or CD8+ T cells sorted from blood, obtained in a trial of the OX40 agonist ivuxolimab. This chain uses TRBV29-1 with TRBJ2-1, with a weak D call TRBD2 (6 bases). CDR3 in amino acids: CSVDFSSRGEQFF. CDR3 bases: TGCAGCGTTGACTTTTCTAGCCGGGGGGAGCAGTTCTTC.